These 28 T cell receptor beta chains were all obtained from the same sample, sequenced in a study of response to subunit inactivated influenza vaccine (dated by TCRdb to 2016 to 2019). The library relied on RT-PCR. Instrument used: Illumina HiSeq 2500. TCRdb trimmed public reads at Q25 via fastp, called clones via MiXCR and kept in-frame beta chains. CDR3 protein duplicates are merged, each entry listing the most common genes and DNA. The sample records 590,000 or so distinct CDR3 sequences, 14% of which are singletons. The ten largest account for 7.5% to 8% of the sample. The source material was PBMCs from blood, sampled 14 days before vaccination. These receptors were taken from a man aged 50 or older who received an inactivated influenza vaccine. Donor details come from another sample of the same person, matched by shared clones.

The genes are TRBV5-1 and TRBJ2-1; D is unclear. Between the trimmed V and J ends, which lost 9 bases and 4 bases, there was a span of 11 bases. The CDR3 sequence is 12 residues long. Germline assignment: CDR1 SGHRS and CDR2 YFSETQ. Here the CDR3 reads CATTDGYNEQFF. CDR3 bases: TGCGCCACTACGGACGGATACAATGAGCAGTTCTTC.

This clonotype has a handful of counts. The chain is built from TRBV5-1 and TRBJ1-3; TRBD1 is a possible D gene (5 bases). The CDR3 loop spans 16 amino acids. Germline loops: CDR1 SGHRS, CDR2 YFSETQ. Trimming stripped 4 bases from V and 0 bases from J, with 14 bases between. The DNA for the CDR3 is TGCGCCAGCAGCGGGGGGACGGCGAACTCTGGAAACACCATATATTTT. This gives the protein CASSGGTANSGNTIYF.

The rearrangement joins TRBV7-9 to TRBJ1-2; D remains unclear. Trimming left V 1 base short and J 5 bases short, with 5 bases between. CDR3 length: 12 residues. Germline V gene lookup returns CDR1 SEHNR and CDR2 FQNEAQ (reference sequence). CDR3: CASSLGVYGYTF. The CDR3, as DNA: TGTGCCAGCAGCTTAGGCGTTTATGGCTACACCTTC.

This clonotype has at least ten counts. The chain uses TRBV20-1 and TRBJ1-2; possible D gene TRBD1, 5 bases. CDR1 and CDR2 from the germline V gene are DFQATT and SNEGSKA (reference sequence). The germline V and J ends were trimmed by 3 bases and 7 bases, with 12 bases remaining between them. The CDR3 loop spans 12 amino acids. The CDR3 sequence is CSASGAGFGYTF. The CDR3, as DNA: TGCAGTGCTAGTGGGGCAGGGTTTGGCTACACCTTC.

This clonotype appeared a few times. The chain joins TRBV20-1 to TRBJ2-5; no definite D call. Between the trimmed V and J ends, which lost 6 bases and 8 bases, there was a span of 16 bases. The CDR3 covers 12 residues. Germline CDR1 reads DFQATT; CDR2 reads SNEGSKA (reference sequence). DNA of the CDR3: TGCAGTGCGCCCCGGGCCCGCGGAACCCAGTACTTC. Its protein product is CSAPRARGTQYF.

The J gene is TRBJ2-3, the V gene TRBV6-1, with unresolved D. The V gene's germline CDR1 is MNHNS and CDR2 SASEGT. Trimming took 6 bases from V and 6 from J, leaving 10 bases between them. The CDR3 is 12 residues long. As DNA, the CDR3 is TGTGCCAGCAGGGGCCTGGCGGATACGCAGTATTTT. It is translated as CASRGLADTQYF.

This clonotype occurred a few times. V usage is TRBV6-1 and J usage is TRBJ2-7; D is ambiguous. The CDR3 sequence is 12 residues long. The V gene lost 7 bases and the J gene lost 1 base, with 8 bases spanning the gap. Germline V gene data show CDR1 as MNHNS and CDR2 as SASEGT. CDR3 DNA sequence: TGTGCCAGCACGCAGGAGTCCTACGAGCAGTACTTC. This codes for CASTQESYEQYF.

The rearrangement uses TRBV12-3 or TRBV12-4 and TRBJ2-1; 8 bases agree with TRBD1. With V trimmed by 8 bases and J by 6 bases, 12 bases remained unmatched. The CDR3 is made up of 15 amino acids. The DNA of the CDR3 is TGTGCCAGCCGGGGCGGACAGGGAAATAGCAATGAGCAGTTCTTC. Its protein is CASRGGQGNSNEQFF.

This clonotype was detected a few times. The V gene is TRBV10-3, the J gene TRBJ2-5; D may be TRBD2 (6 bases). The CDR3 sequence is 15 residues long. The germline CDR1 and CDR2 sequences are ENHRY and SYGVKD. V was trimmed by 7 bases and J by 4 bases, leaving 19 bases between them. The CDR3 sequence is CAIKRLPGDRETQYF. The CDR3 region has the DNA TGTGCCATCAAGCGTCTTCCGGGAGATCGAGAGACCCAGTACTTC.

The V gene is TRBV2, the J gene TRBJ2-2, with no clear D. The CDR3 is 13 amino acids. Germline-derived CDR1 and CDR2 are SNHLY and FYNNEI. V gave up 2 bases and J gave up 5 bases, with 6 bases separating them. CDR3 sequence reads: CASSERRTGELFF. CDR3 DNA sequence: TGTGCCAGCAGTGAACGGCGGACCGGGGAGCTGTTTTTT.

This clonotype was seen more than once but under ten times. The chain has TRBV10-2 and TRBJ2-2, with TRBD2 matching 8 bases. The germline CDR1 and CDR2 sequences are WSHSY and SAAADI. This CDR3 spans 12 amino acids. Trimming took 8 bases from V and 9 from J; bases not matched to a gene: 5. The CDR3 here is CASLAGRRELFF. DNA of the CDR3: TGCGCCAGCCTAGCGGGTCGGAGGGAGCTGTTTTTT.

This clonotype was seen a handful of times. The chain links TRBV4-2 to TRBJ2-7; the D gene could be TRBD1 or TRBD2 (5 bases each). The germline V gene encodes CDR1 LGHNA and CDR2 YNFKEQ. The CDR3 covers 16 residues. V was shortened by 0 bases and J by 3 bases, with 15 bases between the two germline ends. The CDR3 region is CASSQDGARNGYEQYF. The CDR3 DNA reads as TGTGCCAGCAGCCAAGACGGGGCTAGAAACGGCTACGAGCAGTACTTC.

This clonotype was observed many times. V and J are TRBV2 and TRBJ1-2, with 7 nucleotides matching TRBD1. The germline V gene encodes CDR1 SNHLY and CDR2 FYNNEI. The CDR3 is made up of 14 amino acids. J lost 2 bases, V lost 7 bases, and 7 bases had no gene match. The CDR3 loop reads CASTLTGQNYGYTF. CDR3 nucleotide sequence: TGTGCCAGCACCTTGACAGGGCAAAACTATGGCTACACCTTC.

This clonotype was counted between two and nine times. The V gene is TRBV28, the J gene TRBJ2-1; D is tentatively TRBD1 or TRBD2 (6 bases each). Germline CDR1 MDHEN, CDR2 SYDVKM. CDR3 length: 15 residues. Trimming took 1 base from V and 7 from J, leaving 14 bases between them. CDR3 nucleotides: TGTGCCAGCAGTTTATCCTTCGGAGGGGGGAATGAGCAGTTCTTC. It encodes CASSLSFGGGNEQFF.

This clonotype was recorded a few times. The chain links TRBV6-6 to TRBJ1-1, with a tentative D call TRBD1 (5 bases). The CDR3 spans 12 residues. In germline, CDR1 is MNHNY, CDR2 SVGAGI (reference sequence). V lost 10 bases and J 11 bases, leaving 20 bases between the germline ends. Written as DNA, the CDR3 is TGTGCCATACAACCCGCTCAGGGTACGGCTTTCTTT. Translation gives CAIQPAQGTAFF.

This chain uses TRBV27 with TRBJ2-7; 11 nucleotides match TRBD2. The V and J ends lost 2 bases and 2 bases, in that order; junction bases with no gene match: 5. Germline lookup yields CDR1 MNHEY and CDR2 SMNVEV (reference sequence). This CDR3 has 16 amino acids. This chain's CDR3 is CASSLLAGGVAYEQYF. The CDR3 coding sequence is TGTGCCAGCAGTTTACTAGCGGGAGGAGTAGCCTACGAGCAGTACTTC.

The chain links TRBV30 to TRBJ2-1; 14 nucleotides match TRBD2. Germline CDR1 reads GTSNPN; CDR2 reads SVGIG (reference sequence). The CDR3 extends over 15 amino acids. Losses at the gene ends were 2 bases for V and 8 bases for J; bases not matched to a gene: 5. CDR3 region: CAWSPGLAGGDEQFF. Here the CDR3 DNA reads TGTGCCTGGAGTCCCGGACTAGCGGGAGGAGATGAGCAGTTCTTC. Complete variable domain (other parts from reference TRBV30 and TRBJ2-1): SQTIHQWPATLVQPVGSPLSLECTVEGTSNPNLYWYRQAAGRGLQLLFYSVGIGQISSEVPQNLSASRPQDRQFILSSKKLLLSDSGFYLCAWSPGLAGGDEQFFGPGTRLTVL.

This clonotype was counted at least ten times. V is TRBV9 and J is TRBJ2-3, with TRBD1 as a possible D gene (6 bases). The CDR3 is made up of 16 amino acids. Germline V gene sequence: CDR1 SGDLS, CDR2 YYNGEE. V was clipped by 0 bases and J by 8 bases, with 19 bases between them. The CDR3, as DNA: TGTGCCAGCAGCGTAGCGGGACAAGACCTTCCTGGTACGCAGTATTTT. The encoded protein is CASSVAGQDLPGTQYF.

The V call is TRBV7-9, the J call TRBJ2-7, with D tentatively TRBD2 (6 bases). CDR1 is SEHNR, CDR2 FQNEAQ, per germline (reference sequence). V was clipped by 5 bases and J by 5 bases, with 19 bases between them. CDR3 length: 15 amino acids. The DNA of the CDR3 is TGTGCCAGCAGCCCCCCAGTGCGGGGATATAACGAGCAGTACTTC. Its translation: CASSPPVRGYNEQYF.

This clonotype was detected a few times. Written as DNA, the CDR3 is TGCAGTGCTAGTGGTGGGTACCAAGAGACCCAGTACTTC. Amino acids: CSASGGYQETQYF. This chain uses TRBV20-1 with TRBJ2-5, with unresolved D. The germline V gene has CDR1 DFQATT and CDR2 SNEGSKA (reference sequence). This CDR3 is 13 amino acids long. V dropped 3 bases and J dropped 0 bases, with 8 bases sitting between them.

The chain combines TRBV20-1 with TRBJ2-5, with 7 positions matching TRBD1. V trimming: 2 bases; J trimming: 9 bases; junction bases outside the gene matches: 12. This CDR3 has 14 residues. The germline CDR1 and CDR2 sequences are DFQATT and SNEGSKA (reference sequence). As DNA, the CDR3 is TGCAGTGCTAGACTAAGTCGGGACAGTTACGCCCAGTACTTC. This gives the protein CSARLSRDSYAQYF.

This chain joins TRBV7-9 and TRBJ2-3; the match to TRBD2 covers 15 bases. The germline CDR1 and CDR2 sequences are SEHNR and FQNEAQ (reference sequence). After removal of 4 bases from V and 9 bases from J, the junction contained 8 bases not matched to a gene. This CDR3 spans 16 amino acids. CDR3 coding DNA: TGTGCCAGCAGCTCCCCGGGACTAGCGGGAGGCAGCACGCAGTATTTT. Amino acids: CASSSPGLAGGSTQYF.

The V call is TRBV7-2, the J call TRBJ1-6, with unresolved D. The CDR3 extends over 16 amino acids. V shed 1 base and J shed 8 bases, with 15 bases lying between them. Germline CDR1 reads SGHTA; CDR2 reads FQGNSA. The CDR3 sequence is CASSLETYWKDSPLHF. The CDR3 DNA reads TGTGCCAGCAGCTTAGAGACCTACTGGAAGGATTCACCCCTCCACTTT.

This clonotype was detected ten times or more. CDR3 coding DNA: TGTGCCAGCAGGCAGACCACAGATACGCAGTATTTT. The encoded protein is CASRQTTDTQYF. The V call is TRBV12-3 or TRBV12-4, the J call TRBJ2-3; no reliable D call. CDR3 length: 12 amino acids. V lost 6 bases and J 2 bases, leaving 6 bases between the germline ends.

In this sample, this clonotype turned up a few times. The J gene is TRBJ2-1, the V gene TRBV7-8, with 9 nucleotides matching TRBD2. The germline V gene encodes CDR1 SGHVS and CDR2 FQNEAQ. The CDR3 spans 17 residues. With V trimmed by 1 base and J by 7 bases, 11 bases remained unmatched. The CDR3 spells CASSLEGGSGSFNEQFF. DNA of the CDR3: TGTGCCAGCAGCTTAGAGGGGGGTAGCGGGAGCTTTAATGAGCAGTTCTTC.

This clonotype occurred a few times. The chain is built from TRBV12-3 or TRBV12-4 and TRBJ1-2; D remains ambiguous. V lost 0 bases to trimming and J lost 8 bases, with 13 bases between them. This CDR3 comprises 14 residues. The CDR3 sequence: CASSLARGLKGYTF. The CDR3 DNA reads as TGTGCCAGCAGTTTAGCGCGAGGGTTGAAAGGCTACACCTTC.

A few counts support this clonotype. The chain is built from TRBV5-4 and TRBJ2-7, with D hard to call. V lost 1 base, J lost 6 bases, and 11 bases lay in between. The CDR3 covers 13 residues. CDR1 is SGHNT, CDR2 YYREEE, per germline (reference sequence). The chain's CDR3 is CASSLPPRSEQYF. Here the CDR3 DNA reads TGTGCCAGCAGCTTGCCACCTAGAAGCGAGCAGTACTTC.

There are many counts of this clonotype. The genes are TRBV29-1 and TRBJ2-3, with 10 nucleotides matching TRBD2. The germline V gene encodes CDR1 SQVTM and CDR2 ANQGSEA. The length of the CDR3 is 16 residues. The ends lost 6 bases at V and 3 bases at J; junction bases unmatched: 12. The CDR3 spells CSVAGGSGRITDTQYF. The CDR3, as DNA: TGCAGCGTCGCGGGGGGTAGCGGGAGGATAACAGATACGCAGTATTTT.